Listed below are T cell receptor beta chains from one sample, sequenced in a study of blood T cell repertoires in COVID-19. Here immunoSEQ multiplex PCR was the method, and the copy in TCRdb shows in-frame clones only, minus some. This table has fewer than 130,000 clones, 80% to 90% appearing once. Sequencing used peripheral blood. Every receptor here comes from a woman older than 75 with acute or convalescent COVID-19. The CDR3 runs from the conserved cysteine through the conserved F or W. Fields, in order: clone size, CDR3 length, J gene, D gene, V gene, CDR3 protein, CDR3 DNA. D genes are given only for firm matches. Clone size is given for some rows only: seen once, a few or many times, or a class if the clone is expanded.

abundance: NA
len: 13
j_gene: TRBJ1-1
d_gene: NA
v_gene: TRBV10-3
CDR3aa: CAISRVVNTEAFF
CDR3nt: TGTGCCATCTCCAGGGTGGTGAACACTGAAGCTTTCTTT

abundance: NA
len: 13
j_gene: TRBJ1-4
d_gene: NA
v_gene: TRBV15
CDR3aa: CATRGREAEKLFF
CDR3nt: TGTGCCACCAGGGGCAGGGAGGCTGAAAAACTGTTTTTT

abundance: NA
len: 16
j_gene: TRBJ2-4
d_gene: TRBD1
v_gene: TRBV7-9
CDR3aa: CASSTGQGRGKNIQYF
CDR3nt: TGTGCCAGCAGCACTGGACAGGGGCGAGGCAAAAACATTCAGTACTTC

abundance: NA
len: 13
j_gene: TRBJ1-1
d_gene: NA
v_gene: TRBV9
CDR3aa: CASSVVEGVEAFF
CDR3nt: TGTGCCAGCAGCGTAGTTGAGGGGGTAGAAGCTTTCTTT

abundance: NA
len: 13
j_gene: TRBJ2-7
d_gene: NA
v_gene: TRBV18
CDR3aa: CASSPPIQVRQYF
CDR3nt: TGTGCCAGCTCACCACCCATACAGGTCCGCCAATACTTC

abundance: NA
len: 12
j_gene: TRBJ1-2
d_gene: NA
v_gene: TRBV19
CDR3aa: CASRRQPYGYTF
CDR3nt: TGTGCCAGTAGAAGACAGCCCTATGGCTACACCTTC

abundance: NA
len: 13
j_gene: TRBJ1-1
d_gene: TRBD1
v_gene: TRBV19
CDR3aa: CASSMIGQAEAFF
CDR3nt: TGTGCCAGTAGTATGATTGGACAGGCTGAAGCTTTCTTT

abundance: NA
len: 19
j_gene: TRBJ2-2
d_gene: NA
v_gene: TRBV5-1
CDR3aa: CASSRGQLTGATNTGELFF
CDR3nt: TGCGCCAGCAGCCGCGGCCAGCTAACGGGAGCTACGAACACCGGGGAGCTGTTTTTT

abundance: NA
len: 13
j_gene: TRBJ2-1
d_gene: NA
v_gene: TRBV4-1
CDR3aa: CASSQDPGNEQFF
CDR3nt: TGCGCCAGCAGCCAAGATCCCGGGAATGAGCAGTTCTTC

abundance: NA
len: 18
j_gene: TRBJ2-3
d_gene: TRBD2
v_gene: TRBV5-1
CDR3aa: CASSLKTSGGSGTDTQYF
CDR3nt: TGCGCCAGCAGCTTGAAGACTAGCGGGGGGAGTGGCACAGATACGCAGTATTTT

abundance: NA
len: 13
j_gene: TRBJ1-1
d_gene: NA
v_gene: TRBV10-3
CDR3aa: CAISARENTEAFF
CDR3nt: TGTGCCATCAGTGCCCGGGAGAACACTGAAGCTTTCTTT

abundance: NA
len: 16
j_gene: TRBJ2-1
d_gene: NA
v_gene: TRBV5-1
CDR3aa: CASSLVAASSYNEQFF
CDR3nt: TGCGCCAGCAGCTTGGTGGCGGCTTCCTCCTACAATGAGCAGTTCTTC

abundance: NA
len: 14
j_gene: TRBJ1-5
d_gene: NA
v_gene: TRBV4-3
CDR3aa: CASSQAPGYQPQHF
CDR3nt: TGCGCCAGCAGCCAGGCCCCAGGGTATCAGCCCCAGCATTTT

abundance: few
len: 12
j_gene: TRBJ1-3
d_gene: NA
v_gene: TRBV5-1
CDR3aa: CASSGAGNTIYF
CDR3nt: TGCGCCAGCAGCGGGGCGGGAAACACCATATATTTT

abundance: NA
len: 14
j_gene: TRBJ1-5
d_gene: NA
v_gene: TRBV28
CDR3aa: CASSSVPTNQPQHF
CDR3nt: TGTGCCAGCAGTTCAGTTCCAACCAATCAGCCCCAGCATTTT

abundance: NA
len: 14
j_gene: TRBJ2-3
d_gene: TRBD2
v_gene: TRBV2
CDR3aa: CASSGTSETDTQYF
CDR3nt: TGTGCCAGCAGTGGGACTAGCGAAACAGATACGCAGTATTTT

abundance: NA
len: 14
j_gene: TRBJ2-7
d_gene: NA
v_gene: TRBV2
CDR3aa: CASSEDDRFYEQYF
CDR3nt: TGTGCCAGCAGTGAAGACGACAGGTTCTACGAGCAGTACTTC

abundance: once
len: 16
j_gene: TRBJ1-6
d_gene: NA
v_gene: TRBV28
CDR3aa: CASSDRRGFYNSPLHF
CDR3nt: TGTGCCAGCAGTGATCGGAGGGGCTTCTATAATTCACCCCTCCACTTT

abundance: NA
len: 14
j_gene: TRBJ1-5
d_gene: TRBD1
v_gene: TRBV30
CDR3aa: CAWKDRGRNQPQHF
CDR3nt: TGTGCCTGGAAGGACAGGGGACGAAATCAGCCCCAGCATTTT

abundance: NA
len: 16
j_gene: TRBJ2-4
d_gene: NA
v_gene: TRBV28
CDR3aa: CASSVRDTVAKNIQYF
CDR3nt: TGTGCCAGCAGTGTAAGGGACACCGTAGCCAAAAACATTCAGTACTTC

abundance: NA
len: 14
j_gene: TRBJ1-2
d_gene: TRBD1
v_gene: TRBV2
CDR3aa: CASSGDRGTYGYTF
CDR3nt: TGTGCCAGCAGTGGAGACAGGGGCACGTATGGCTACACCTTC

abundance: NA
len: 14
j_gene: TRBJ1-1
d_gene: NA
v_gene: TRBV10-3
CDR3aa: CAITPQGVGTEAFF
CDR3nt: TGTGCCATCACACCCCAAGGGGTTGGCACTGAAGCTTTCTTT

abundance: NA
len: 18
j_gene: TRBJ2-6
d_gene: NA
v_gene: TRBV7-9
CDR3aa: CASSFGDRRLSGANVLTF
CDR3nt: TGTGCCAGCAGCTTCGGAGACAGGAGACTCTCTGGGGCCAACGTCCTGACTTTC

abundance: NA
len: 13
j_gene: TRBJ2-1
d_gene: TRBD1
v_gene: TRBV6-5
CDR3aa: CASRTDRVAEQFF
CDR3nt: TGTGCCAGCAGAACTGACAGGGTCGCTGAGCAGTTCTTC

abundance: NA
len: 17
j_gene: TRBJ2-1
d_gene: TRBD2
v_gene: TRBV24-1
CDR3aa: CATSDRGLAGTYNEQFF
CDR3nt: TGTGCCACCAGTGATCGGGGACTAGCGGGGACCTACAATGAGCAGTTCTTC

abundance: NA
len: 11
j_gene: TRBJ2-5
d_gene: TRBD1
v_gene: TRBV27
CDR3aa: CASSAQGPLYF
CDR3nt: TGTGCCAGCAGTGCACAGGGGCCACTGTACTTC

abundance: NA
len: 15
j_gene: TRBJ2-5
d_gene: TRBD2
v_gene: TRBV11-2
CDR3aa: CASSFERGGGETQYF
CDR3nt: TGTGCCAGCAGCTTCGAACGGGGGGGCGGAGAGACCCAGTACTTC